The 21 T cell receptor beta chains listed next were all sequenced from one sample in a study of blood T cells in healthy people across ages. Alongside a J-beta primer mix, a sample-barcoded 5' primer served in a second PCR lasting 7 to 11 cycles. A single record per CDR3 protein comes from TCRdb applying MiXCR to the 5' RACE reads. The data contain around 970,000 distinct CDR3 sequences, just over 50% of them singletons. The specimen was blood. Receptors were obtained from an older woman in good health.

In the case of this clonotype: A much bigger clone sits one base away, suggesting this may be a read error. The CDR3 region is CAGSYADRGGGEQFF. As DNA, the CDR3 is TGTGCCGGCAGTTACGCGGACAGGGGGGGAGGTGAGCAGTTCTTC. V gene TRBV6-2 or TRBV6-3 combines with J gene TRBJ2-1; 10 nucleotides match TRBD1. Per germline, CDR1 MNHEY and CDR2 SVGEGT. This CDR3 region has 15 residues.

V usage is TRBV2 and J usage is TRBJ2-5; D is unresolved. Germline V gene sequence: CDR1 SNHLY, CDR2 FYNNEI. The CDR3 has 14 residues. The V gene lost 5 bases and the J gene lost 11 bases, with 21 bases spanning the gap. CDR3 loop: CASSPPLRPDEQYF. DNA for the CDR3: TGTGCCAGCAGTCCCCCCCTTCGGCCTGATGAGCAGTACTTC.

This chain connects TRBV4-1 to TRBJ2-1, with 8 bases fitting TRBD2. Unmatched junction bases numbered 6, after V lost 1 base and J lost 7 bases. This CDR3 is 15 amino acids long. From germline, CDR1 is MGHRA and CDR2 YSYEKL. CDR3: CASSQGRGAGNEQFF. CDR3 DNA sequence: TGCGCCAGCAGCCAAGGGCGGGGGGCGGGAAATGAGCAGTTCTTC.

The sample holds a few counts of this clonotype. V usage is TRBV20-1 and J usage is TRBJ2-7, with D unclear. Looked up from germline, CDR1 is DFQATT and CDR2 is SNEGSKA (reference sequence). The CDR3 is made up of 13 amino acids. Between the trimmed V and J ends, which lost 1 base and 1 base, there was a span of 8 bases. CDR3 amino acids: CSARASNSYEQYF. CDR3 in DNA: TGCAGTGCTAGAGCCAGCAATTCCTACGAGCAGTACTTC.

The rearrangement joins TRBV9 to TRBJ2-3; the D is unclear. V shed 7 bases and J shed 6 bases, with 12 bases lying between them. This CDR3 contains 12 residues. Germline V gene lookup returns CDR1 SGDLS and CDR2 YYNGEE. The CDR3 region has the DNA TGTGCCAGCTCAGCTGATCGTGATACGCAGTATTTT. Translating gives CASSADRDTQYF.

The genes are TRBV27 and TRBJ2-1; D remains unclear. Germline values: CDR1 MNHEY, CDR2 SMNVEV (reference sequence). V was trimmed by 4 bases and J by 5 bases, leaving 12 bases between them. The CDR3 has 14 residues. CDR3: CASSSVAAHNEQFF. The CDR3 DNA follows: TGTGCCAGCAGTTCCGTAGCAGCACACAATGAGCAGTTCTTC.

V is TRBV6-5 and J is TRBJ2-5, with TRBD2 identical over 7 bases. Looked up from germline, CDR1 is MNHEY and CDR2 is SVGAGI. Unmatched junction bases numbered 7, after V lost 4 bases and J lost 2 bases. The CDR3 is 15 residues long. The DNA for the CDR3 is TGTGCCAGCAGTTGGCTAGCGGAGTATCAAGAGACCCAGTACTTC. This translates into CASSWLAEYQETQYF.

The rearrangement joins TRBV7-2 to TRBJ1-2; TRBD1 might be the D (6 bases). The germline CDR1 and CDR2 sequences are SGHTA and FQGNSA. The CDR3 has 12 residues. Trimming took 5 bases from V and 8 from J, leaving 12 bases between them. CDR3 sequence (DNA): TGTGCCAGCAGCCAGCAGGGGCCCGGCTACACCTTC. Encoded protein: CASSQQGPGYTF.

The sample holds one count of this clonotype. The chain recombines TRBV11-1 with TRBJ2-3; 12 bases map to TRBD2. Trimming took 4 bases from V and 5 from J; bases not matched to a gene: 7. CDR3 length equals 16 residues. In germline, CDR1 is SGHAT, CDR2 FQDESV (reference sequence). Here the CDR3 DNA reads TGTGCCAGCAGCTCCTGGACTAGCGGGATAGTAGATACGCAGTATTTT. It translates to CASSSWTSGIVDTQYF.

V and J are TRBV20-1 and TRBJ2-7; 10 nucleotides agree with TRBD2. This CDR3 spans 14 amino acids. Germline assignment: CDR1 DFQATT and CDR2 SNEGSKA (reference sequence). V dropped 6 bases and J dropped 2; count of bases not matched to a gene: 7. The CDR3 DNA reads as TGCAGTGCCCTCGGACTAGCGGCTACCTACGAGCAGTACTTC. This gives the protein CSALGLAATYEQYF.

This clonotype has a handful of counts. V and J are TRBV6-5 and TRBJ2-3; D gene uncertain. This CDR3 is 13 amino acids long. Trimming stripped 4 bases from V and 4 bases from J, with 9 bases between. The V gene's germline CDR1 is MNHEY and CDR2 SVGAGI. CDR3 protein: CASSSPRADTQYF. CDR3 nucleotide sequence: TGTGCCAGCAGTTCCCCTAGAGCAGATACGCAGTATTTT.

The rearrangement links TRBV11-2 to TRBJ2-2; 8 bases line up with TRBD2. Trimming removed 6 bases from V and 1 base from J; junction bases left unmatched: 10. The CDR3 length is 17 residues. Looked up from germline, CDR1 is SGHAT and CDR2 is FQNNGV. CDR3 region: CASRLIGRDGNTGELFF. CDR3 sequence (DNA): TGTGCCAGCAGGTTAATCGGGAGGGACGGGAACACCGGGGAGCTGTTTTTT.

This clonotype was seen only a few times. CDR3 protein: CASSLSPSGGTDTQYF. DNA for the CDR3: TGTGCCAGCAGCTTATCTCCTAGCGGGGGCACAGATACGCAGTATTTT. This chain connects TRBV7-2 to TRBJ2-3; TRBD2 matches at 9 bases. With 2 bases clipped from V and 1 base from J, the junction kept 4 bases outside the gene matches. The germline gives CDR1 SGHTA, CDR2 FQGNSA. This CDR3 is 16 amino acids long.

The chain carries TRBV20-1 and TRBJ2-7; a weak D match, TRBD2 (6 bases). The V end was cut by 6 bases, the J end by 3 bases, with 18 bases between. Per the germline V gene, CDR1 is DFQATT and CDR2 is SNEGSKA (reference sequence). This CDR3 is 14 amino acids long. The CDR3 sequence is CSAPHGSGYYEQYF. As DNA, the CDR3 is TGCAGTGCCCCGCACGGTAGCGGATACTACGAGCAGTACTTC.

This clonotype came up a few times. The chain couples TRBV29-1 to TRBJ2-1, with a weak D call TRBD2 (5 bases). Germline-derived CDR1 and CDR2 are SQVTM and ANQGSEA. V lost 2 bases to trimming and J lost 4 bases, with 15 bases between them. The CDR3 sequence is 15 residues long. The CDR3 here is CSVENLGGGYNEQFF. CDR3 bases: TGCAGCGTTGAAAATCTAGGCGGAGGATACAATGAGCAGTTCTTC.

This clonotype was counted only a few times. The chain employs TRBV12-3 or TRBV12-4 and TRBJ2-4; 7 bases agree with TRBD1. The V segment lost 7 bases and the J segment 3 bases; nucleotides outside the gene matches: 9. The CDR3 sequence is 15 residues long. DNA for the CDR3: TGTGCCAGCACCACAGCTGGGACAGACAAAAACATTCAGTACTTC. Protein: CASTTAGTDKNIQYF.

The DNA for the CDR3 is TGTGCCAGCTCGACCGAATTTGGGACGGACCCTAGCAATCAGCCCCAGCATTTT. The encoded protein is CASSTEFGTDPSNQPQHF. The chain joins TRBV5-5 to TRBJ1-5; tentatively, D is TRBD1 (5 bases). Germline V gene lookup returns CDR1 SGHKS and CDR2 YYEKEE (reference sequence). Trimming removed 7 bases at V and 0 bases at J, with 23 bases between. The length of the CDR3 is 18 residues.

The chain employs TRBV12-3 or TRBV12-4 and TRBJ2-3, with TRBD2 matching 14 bases. V was pared by 6 bases and J by 4 bases, with 3 bases of the junction left unmatched. This CDR3 spans 15 amino acids. DNA of the CDR3: TGTGCCAGCAGGACTAGCGGGAGGGCCTCAGATACGCAGTATTTT. Its translation is CASRTSGRASDTQYF.

This clonotype was observed a handful of times. The chain employs TRBV7-2 and TRBJ2-5, with a possible D match to TRBD2 (5 bases). The ends were cut back, 6 bases at V and 2 bases at J, with 13 bases in the middle. The CDR3 length is 14 residues. The germline gives CDR1 SGHTA, CDR2 FQGNSA. CDR3 protein: CASRPRGWQETQYF. The CDR3 nucleotides are TGTGCCAGCAGACCCCGAGGGTGGCAAGAGACCCAGTACTTC.

This clonotype was observed a few times. This chain joins TRBV12-3 or TRBV12-4 and TRBJ1-5; D unresolved. The CDR3 runs to 16 residues. V was cut by 4 bases and J by 2 bases, with 15 bases left in between. The CDR3 bases are TGTGCCAGCAGTTACCCGGGGTGGCAGGGCAATCAGCCCCAGCATTTT. Amino acids: CASSYPGWQGNQPQHF.

This clonotype was detected a few times. The chain recombines TRBV7-2 with TRBJ2-3; no clear D gene. Trimming cost V 2 bases and J 4 bases, with 10 bases left between them. The germline V gene has CDR1 SGHTA and CDR2 FQGNSA. The CDR3 is 14 residues long. The CDR3 sequence: CASSLIRLADTQYF. CDR3 coding DNA: TGTGCCAGCAGCTTAATAAGGCTCGCAGATACGCAGTATTTT.